The rows below give T cell receptor beta chains drawn from one sample of a study of early T cells in non-severe SARS-CoV-2 infection. MiXCR was run by TCRdb on the 5' RACE reads, yielding one entry per CDR3 protein. This table has 60,000 to 75,000 distinct CDR3 sequences, roughly 4.6% appearing once. Material: whole blood, obtained at baseline. The receptors shown here come from an adult who was a healthcare worker with PCR-confirmed SARS-CoV-2 infection or an uninfected control (not recorded which). The donor label of this sample is uncertain. CDR3s include the opening cysteine and the closing phenylalanine or tryptophan. Each record gives: clone size, D gene, V gene, J gene, CDR3 DNA, CDR3 protein. A D gene is named only where the DNA matches it firmly. Only some rows state a clone size, as once, few, many or a class for expanded clones.

-	TRBD2	TRBV6-5	TRBJ2-3	TGTGCCAGCAGTTACGATCCGGGGAGGGCAGATACGCAGTATTTT	CASSYDPGRADTQYF
many	-	TRBV11-2	TRBJ1-2	TGTGCCAGCAGCTTAGATTTTCAGGGTTCAGGCTACACCTTC	CASSLDFQGSGYTF
few	-	TRBV7-2	TRBJ1-6	TGTGCCAGCAGCCCCCAACAGACTTTAAATTCACCCCTCCACTTT	CASSPQQTLNSPLHF
-	-	TRBV10-2	TRBJ1-2	TGCGCCAGCAGCTCCGGGAGCTATGGCTACACCTTC	CASSSGSYGYTF
many	-	TRBV5-5	TRBJ2-7	TGTGCCAGCAGCTTCCCGGCGGGCTCCTACGAGCAGTACTTC	CASSFPAGSYEQYF
many	-	TRBV19	TRBJ1-1	TGTGCCAGTAGTCCGGCCCGTTACACTGAAGCTTTCTTT	CASSPARYTEAFF
few	-	TRBV9	TRBJ2-5	TGTGCCAGCACGGGGATGAACCAAGAGACCCAGTACTTC	CASTGMNQETQYF
many	-	TRBV29-1	TRBJ1-1	TGCAGCGTTGATTTGCAGGGTGGAACTGAAGCTTTCTTT	CSVDLQGGTEAFF
-	-	TRBV10-3	TRBJ1-2	TGTGCCATCAGTGAGTCGAGATGGGCAGGAACCTATGGCTACACCTTC	CAISESRWAGTYGYTF
-	-	TRBV7-9	TRBJ1-1	TGTGCCAGCAGCCCAGGGACGGATCGTGAAGCTTTCTTT	CASSPGTDREAFF
few	TRBD1	TRBV7-9	TRBJ1-2	TGTGCCAGCAGCTTGGACAGGATCTATGGCTACACCTTC	CASSLDRIYGYTF
-	-	TRBV10-3	TRBJ2-7	TGTGCCATCAGTGACGGCCTCCGCGAGCAGTACTTC	CAISDGLREQYF
many	-	TRBV12-3/TRBV12-4	TRBJ1-6	TGTGCCAGCAGTACCCGGGACAACTACTCACCCCTCCACTTT	CASSTRDNYSPLHF
-	-	TRBV19	TRBJ1-1	TGTGCCAGTACCAAGGGCAGGGTGAACACTGAAGCTTTCTTT	CASTKGRVNTEAFF
-	TRBD1	TRBV7-3	TRBJ1-1	TGTGCCAGCAGCTTGGACAGGGGGGTCACTGAAGCTTTCTTT	CASSLDRGVTEAFF
many	-	TRBV30	TRBJ2-7	TGTGCCTGGACTATCGCGGGTGCCTACTACGAGCAGTACTTC	CAWTIAGAYYEQYF
many	-	TRBV30	TRBJ2-3	TGTGCCTGGAGCGTCTTGGGAGATACGCAGTATTTT	CAWSVLGDTQYF
many	TRBD1	TRBV29-1	TRBJ1-6	TGCAGCGTTCTGGAACAGGGGGCTGGTAATTCACCCCTCCACTTT	CSVLEQGAGNSPLHF
-	TRBD1	TRBV10-3	TRBJ2-7	TGTGCCATTCAGGGGGCGGACGAGCAGTACTTC	CAIQGADEQYF
many	TRBD2	TRBV20-1	TRBJ2-7	TGCAGTGCTAGAGAAGCTAGCGGGGGCGAGCAGTACTTC	CSAREASGGEQYF
few	TRBD2	TRBV5-1	TRBJ2-3	TGCGCCAGCAGCTTGGTAGCCGGGGGGGCAGATACGCAGTATTTT	CASSLVAGGADTQYF
few	TRBD1	TRBV6-2/TRBV6-3	TRBJ1-6	TGTGCCAGCAGGGCAGGGGGAAAAGGTTCACCCCTCCACTTT	CASRAGGKGSPLHF
many	-	TRBV11-2	TRBJ2-7	TGTGCCAGCACCGAAGACATACTCTACGAGCAGTACTTC	CASTEDILYEQYF
-	TRBD2	TRBV6-6	TRBJ2-5	TGTGCCAGCAGTTACGTTTGGCGGGGGAACCAAGAGACCCAGTACTTC	CASSYVWRGNQETQYF
many	-	TRBV6-1	TRBJ2-1	TGTGCCAGCAGTGAAGGCCGAGACAGGACGTCCTACAATGAGCAGTTCTTC	CASSEGRDRTSYNEQFF
many	-	TRBV10-3	TRBJ2-3	TGTGCCATCAGTTTCGCGGGGGCCCAAGATACGCAGTATTTT	CAISFAGAQDTQYF
many	-	TRBV11-2	TRBJ2-7	TGTGCCAGCAGCTTAACGGGGAGTTCAACTGTGGAGCAGTACTTC	CASSLTGSSTVEQYF
few	TRBD1	TRBV9	TRBJ1-1	TGTGCCAGCAGCCCCCGGGGAGGGGGCGGAACTGAAGCTTTCTTT	CASSPRGGGGTEAFF
many	-	TRBV11-2	TRBJ2-2	TGTGCCAGCAGCTTAGTAACTACGGGGAACGGGGAGCTGTTTTTT	CASSLVTTGNGELFF
many	-	TRBV6-4	TRBJ2-3	TGTGCCAGCTCCGGTGGTACAGATACGCAGTATTTT	CASSGGTDTQYF